This T cell receptor beta chain appears in the sequencing data of a study of cytomegalovirus exposure and HLA in healthy donors. Study-wide points: Some 150 TCR beta chains were listed as cytomegalovirus-associated.

The CDR3 covers 14 residues. The V gene lost 4 bases and the J gene lost 13 bases, with 20 bases spanning the gap. Germline CDR1 SGHDT, CDR2 YYEEEE. The PCR employed 60 Vbeta primers together with 13 Jbeta primers. Profiling relied on immunoSEQ multiplex PCR, and the TCRdb table lists in-frame clones only, not all of them. The repertoire holds roughly 200,000 clones, with around 80% as singletons. The donors were healthy bone marrow donors. Turning to this clone: Antigen unknown.

The sequenced sample was PBMCs. This TCR was recovered from a young woman in good health and CMV-seropositive. The chain has TRBV5-6 and TRBJ2-2, with D possibly matching TRBD1 (5 bases). This chain's CDR3 is CASSPDGRTTGLFF. The CDR3 DNA reads TGTGCCAGCAGCCCGGACGGACGAACAACAGGGCTGTTTTTT.